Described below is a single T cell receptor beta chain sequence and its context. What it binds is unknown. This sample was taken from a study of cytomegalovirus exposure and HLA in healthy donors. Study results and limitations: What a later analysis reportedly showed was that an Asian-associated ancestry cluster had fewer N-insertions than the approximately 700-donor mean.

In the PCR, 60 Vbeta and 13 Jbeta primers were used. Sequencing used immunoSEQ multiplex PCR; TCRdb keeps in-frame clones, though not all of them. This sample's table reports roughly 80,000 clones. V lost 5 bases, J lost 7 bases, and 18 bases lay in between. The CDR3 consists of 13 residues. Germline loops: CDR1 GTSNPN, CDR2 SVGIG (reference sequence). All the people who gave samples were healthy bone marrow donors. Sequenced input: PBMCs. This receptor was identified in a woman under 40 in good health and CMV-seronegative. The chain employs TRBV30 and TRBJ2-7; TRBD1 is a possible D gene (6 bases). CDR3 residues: CAWGGQGIEEQYF. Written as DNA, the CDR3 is TGTGCCTGGGGGGGACAAGGAATCGAGGAGCAGTACTTC.